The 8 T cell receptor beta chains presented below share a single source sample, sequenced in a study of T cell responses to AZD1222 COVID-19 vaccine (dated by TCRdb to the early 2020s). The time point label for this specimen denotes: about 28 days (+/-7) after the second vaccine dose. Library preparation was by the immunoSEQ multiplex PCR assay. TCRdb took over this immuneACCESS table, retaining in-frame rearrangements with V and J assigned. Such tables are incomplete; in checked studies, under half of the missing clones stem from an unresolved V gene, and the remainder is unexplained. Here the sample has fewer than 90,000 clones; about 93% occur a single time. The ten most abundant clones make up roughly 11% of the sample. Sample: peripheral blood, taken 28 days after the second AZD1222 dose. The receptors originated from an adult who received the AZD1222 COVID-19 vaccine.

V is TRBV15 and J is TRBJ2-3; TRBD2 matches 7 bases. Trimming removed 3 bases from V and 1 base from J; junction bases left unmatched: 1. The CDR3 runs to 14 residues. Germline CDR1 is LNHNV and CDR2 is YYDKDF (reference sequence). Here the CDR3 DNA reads TGTGCCACCAGCAGGGCGGGGGGCACAGATACGCAGTATTTT. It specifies CATSRAGGTDTQYF.

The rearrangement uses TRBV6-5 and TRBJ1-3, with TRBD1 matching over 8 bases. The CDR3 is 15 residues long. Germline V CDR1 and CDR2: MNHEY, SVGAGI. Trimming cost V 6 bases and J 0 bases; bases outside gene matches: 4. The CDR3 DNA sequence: TGTGCCAGCAGGGCGGACAGGGCCTCTGGAAACACCATATATTTT. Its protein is CASRADRASGNTIYF.

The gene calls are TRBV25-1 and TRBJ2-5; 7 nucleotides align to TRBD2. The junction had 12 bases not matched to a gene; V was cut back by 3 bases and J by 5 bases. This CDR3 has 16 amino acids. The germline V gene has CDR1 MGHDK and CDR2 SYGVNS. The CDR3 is CASSDPLGGSGETQYF. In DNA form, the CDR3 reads TGTGCCAGCAGTGATCCCCTCGGGGGGAGCGGCGAGACCCAGTACTTC.

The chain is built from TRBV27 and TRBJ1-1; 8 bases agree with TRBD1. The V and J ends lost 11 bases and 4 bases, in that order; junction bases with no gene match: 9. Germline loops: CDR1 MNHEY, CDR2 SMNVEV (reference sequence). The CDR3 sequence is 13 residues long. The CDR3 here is CAAGLQGGTEAFF. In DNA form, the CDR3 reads TGTGCCGCCGGCCTACAGGGGGGCACTGAAGCTTTCTTT.

The CDR3 region is CASSPKVYSLRFTEAFF. The CDR3 bases are TGTGCCAGCAGCCCAAAGGTATATTCGCTTCGGTTCACTGAAGCTTTCTTT. This rearrangement joins TRBV4-2 to TRBJ1-1; D remains unclear. Germline CDR1 reads LGHNA; CDR2 reads YNFKEQ. This CDR3 has 17 amino acids. Trimming cost V 4 bases and J 4 bases, with 22 bases left between them.

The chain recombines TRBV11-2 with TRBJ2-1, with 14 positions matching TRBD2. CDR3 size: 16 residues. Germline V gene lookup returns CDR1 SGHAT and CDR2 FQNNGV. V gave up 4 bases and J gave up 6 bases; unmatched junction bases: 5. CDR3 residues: CASSSQTSGRVNEQFF. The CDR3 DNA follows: TGTGCCAGCAGCTCTCAGACTAGCGGGAGGGTCAATGAGCAGTTCTTC.

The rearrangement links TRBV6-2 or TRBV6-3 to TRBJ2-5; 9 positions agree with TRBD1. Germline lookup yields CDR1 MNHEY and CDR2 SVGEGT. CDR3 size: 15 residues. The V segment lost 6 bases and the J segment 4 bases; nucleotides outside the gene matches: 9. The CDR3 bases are TGTGCCAGCAGCCCCGGACAGGGGAGGGGAGAGACCCAGTACTTC. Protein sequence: CASSPGQGRGETQYF.

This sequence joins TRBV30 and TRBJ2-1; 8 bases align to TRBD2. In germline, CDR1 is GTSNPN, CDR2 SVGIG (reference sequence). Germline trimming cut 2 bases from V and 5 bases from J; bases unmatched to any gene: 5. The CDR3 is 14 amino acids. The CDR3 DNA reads TGTGCCTGGAGTCCCGGACTAGCTAACAATGAGCAGTTCTTC. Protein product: CAWSPGLANNEQFF.